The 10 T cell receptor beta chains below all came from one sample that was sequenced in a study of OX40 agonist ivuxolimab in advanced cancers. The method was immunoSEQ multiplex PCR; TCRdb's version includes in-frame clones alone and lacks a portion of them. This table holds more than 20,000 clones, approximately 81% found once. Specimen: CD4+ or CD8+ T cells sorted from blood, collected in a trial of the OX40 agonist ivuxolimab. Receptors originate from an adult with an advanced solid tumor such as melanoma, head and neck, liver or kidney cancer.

CDR3 in amino acids: CASSVGSSGVFYGYTF. Here the CDR3 DNA reads TGTGCCAGCAGCGTAGGGTCTTCTGGAGTTTTCTATGGCTACACCTTC. J is TRBJ1-2 and V is TRBV9, with D unresolved. Germline CDR1 and CDR2: SGDLS and YYNGEE. Deletions cut 0 bases from V and 4 bases from J, with 16 bases between. There are 16 residues in the CDR3.

The CDR3 DNA reads TGTGCCAGCAGCCAAGATTGGGCACTAGCGGGGGGTCTGTACGAGCAGTACTTC. Amino acid sequence: CASSQDWALAGGLYEQYF. This rearrangement joins TRBV14 to TRBJ2-7; TRBD2 matches at 12 bases. There are 18 residues in the CDR3. Germline values: CDR1 SGHDN, CDR2 FVKESK. Trimming cost V 0 bases and J 4 bases; bases outside gene matches: 10.

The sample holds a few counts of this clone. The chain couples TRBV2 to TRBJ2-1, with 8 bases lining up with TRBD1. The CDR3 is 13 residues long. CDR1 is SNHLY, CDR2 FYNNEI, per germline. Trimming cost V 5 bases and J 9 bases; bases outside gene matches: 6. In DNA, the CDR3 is TGTGCCAGCAGTTTAGCGACAGGGGTTGAGCAGTTCTTC. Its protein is CASSLATGVEQFF.

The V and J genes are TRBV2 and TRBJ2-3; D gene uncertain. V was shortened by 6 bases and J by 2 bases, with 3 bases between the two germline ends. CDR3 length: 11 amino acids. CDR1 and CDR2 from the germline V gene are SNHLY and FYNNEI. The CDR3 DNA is TGTGCCAGCAGGCCCACAGATACGCAGTATTTT. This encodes CASRPTDTQYF.

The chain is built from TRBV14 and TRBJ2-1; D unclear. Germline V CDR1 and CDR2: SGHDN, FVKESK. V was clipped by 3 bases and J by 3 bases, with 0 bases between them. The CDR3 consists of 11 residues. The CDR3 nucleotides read TGTGCCAGCAGCCACTACAATGAGCAGTTCTTC. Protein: CASSHYNEQFF. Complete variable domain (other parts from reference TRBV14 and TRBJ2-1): EAGVTQFPSHSVIEKGQTVTLRCDPISGHDNLYWYRRVMGKEIKFLLHFVKESKQDESGMPNNRFLAERTGGTYSTLKVQPAELEDSGVYFCASSHYNEQFFGPGTRLTVL.

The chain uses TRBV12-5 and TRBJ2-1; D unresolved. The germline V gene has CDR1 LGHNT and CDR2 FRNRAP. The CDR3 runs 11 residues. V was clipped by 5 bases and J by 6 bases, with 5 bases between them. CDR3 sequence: CASGLANEQFF. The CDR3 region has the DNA TGTGCTAGTGGTCTGGCCAATGAGCAGTTCTTC.

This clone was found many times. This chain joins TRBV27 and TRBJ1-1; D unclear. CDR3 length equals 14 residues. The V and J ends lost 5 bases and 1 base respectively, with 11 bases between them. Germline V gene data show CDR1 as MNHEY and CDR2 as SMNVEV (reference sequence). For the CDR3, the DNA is TGTGCCAGCAGTCAGCGACGGTGGAACACTGAAGCTTTCTTT. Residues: CASSQRRWNTEAFF.

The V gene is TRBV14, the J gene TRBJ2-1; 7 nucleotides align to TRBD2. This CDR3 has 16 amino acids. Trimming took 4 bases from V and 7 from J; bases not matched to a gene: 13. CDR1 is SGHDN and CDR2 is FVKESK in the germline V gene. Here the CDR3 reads CASSPRLAPATNEQFF. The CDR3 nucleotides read TGTGCCAGCAGCCCCAGACTAGCCCCAGCTACTAATGAGCAGTTCTTC.

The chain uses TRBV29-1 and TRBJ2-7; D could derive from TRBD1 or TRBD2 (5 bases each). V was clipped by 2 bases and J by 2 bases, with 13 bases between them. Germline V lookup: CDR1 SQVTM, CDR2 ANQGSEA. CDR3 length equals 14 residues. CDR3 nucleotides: TGCAGCGTTGAACCCCGGGACGGCACCTACGAGCAGTACTTC. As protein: CSVEPRDGTYEQYF.

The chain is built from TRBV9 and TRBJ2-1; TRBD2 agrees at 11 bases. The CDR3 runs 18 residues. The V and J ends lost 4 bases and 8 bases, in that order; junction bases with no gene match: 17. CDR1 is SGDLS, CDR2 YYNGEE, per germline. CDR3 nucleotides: TGTGCCAGCAGCAACCTCGAGACTAGCGGGGACCCGCCCGATGAGCAGTTCTTC. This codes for CASSNLETSGDPPDEQFF.